A single T cell receptor beta chain is shown here with its context. The target antigen is unknown. This entry belongs to a study of Tregs in tolerant kidney transplant recipients. Study observations and caveats: Few patients were studied, so findings need validation in larger groups. This study did not directly address biological reproducibility. Expanding Tregs on activated donor B cells appeared to best identify donor-specific TCRbeta clones.

Method: immunoSEQ multiplex PCR; TCRdb's copy keeps in-frame clones and lacks some. The sample comprises 6,500 to 10,000 clones, roughly half of which are singletons, and 5% to 6.5% rests with the top ten. V gave up 4 bases and J gave up 6 bases, with 13 bases separating them. The CDR3 covers 13 residues. From germline, CDR1 is SEHNR and CDR2 FQNEAQ (reference sequence). The source material was CD4+ T cells from blood cultured with allogeneic cells. The chain employs TRBV7-9 and TRBJ2-7; perhaps TRBD1 as D (5 bases). The receptor was derived from a human donor in good health. The CDR3 DNA reads as TGTGCCAGCAGCTCACAGGCCCCCGGCGAGCAGTACTTC. Amino acids: CASSSQAPGEQYF. The full variable domain, rest sourced from reference TRBV7-9 and TRBJ2-7, is DTGVSQNPRHKITKRGQNVTFRCDPISEHNRLYWYRQTLGQGPEFLTYFQNEAQLEKSRLLSDRFSAERPKGSFSTLEIQRTEQGDSAMYLCASSSQAPGEQYFGPGTRLTVT.